This TCR beta chain was retrieved from a study of cytotoxic CD8 clonotypes in ibrutinib-treated CLL. TCRdb's table, derived via immunoSEQ multiplex PCR, lists solely in-frame clones and lacks some. The sample records 11,000 to 15,000 clones, approximately 52% being singletons. The germline gives CDR1 SGDLS, CDR2 YYNGEE. V gave up 4 bases and J gave up 5 bases, with 13 bases separating them. The CDR3 sequence is 14 residues long. The sequence was collected from a human donor with chronic lymphocytic leukemia. The chain carries TRBV9 and TRBJ1-5, with D uncertain. Here the sequenced sample was PBMCs, taken at a roughly 22-month disease-progression time point, from a patient treated with ibrutinib. CDR3 sequence (DNA): TGTGCCAGCAGCCTTCTCCCAGAGGATCAGCCCCAGCATTTT. It specifies CASSLLPEDQPQHF.